Listed below are T cell receptor beta chains from one sample, sequenced in a study of OX40 agonist ivuxolimab in advanced cancers. Profiled with immunoSEQ multiplex PCR; TCRdb holds only in-frame clones, not every one. The sample holds about 58,000 clones, roughly 83% seen once. The source material was CD4+ or CD8+ T cells sorted from blood, sampled in a trial of the OX40 agonist ivuxolimab. These TCRs come from an adult with an advanced solid tumor such as melanoma, head and neck, liver or kidney cancer. The CDR3 runs from the conserved cysteine through the conserved F or W. The D gene is left open where the match is weak. Expanded clones are given a class, and other clones once, few, many or no size at all.

abundance: NA
d_gene: NA
j_gene: TRBJ1-2
len: 13
v_gene: TRBV4-1
CDR3aa: CASSPLGGFGYTF
CDR3nt: TGCGCCAGCAGCCCCCTCGGAGGTTTTGGCTACACCTTC

abundance: once
d_gene: TRBD1
j_gene: TRBJ2-3
len: 17
v_gene: TRBV11-3
CDR3aa: CASSLAGQGLLTDTQYF
CDR3nt: TGTGCCAGCAGCTTAGCTGGACAGGGACTCCTCACAGATACGCAGTATTTT

abundance: NA
d_gene: TRBD2
j_gene: TRBJ2-1
len: 14
v_gene: TRBV10-3
CDR3aa: CAISELAGDNEQFF
CDR3nt: TGTGCCATCAGTGAGCTAGCGGGAGACAATGAGCAGTTCTTC

abundance: few
d_gene: TRBD1
j_gene: TRBJ1-5
len: 16
v_gene: TRBV19
CDR3aa: CASSLHSGTGFQPQHF
CDR3nt: TGTGCCAGTAGTCTTCACTCCGGGACAGGGTTTCAGCCCCAGCATTTT

abundance: NA
d_gene: NA
j_gene: TRBJ2-7
len: 13
v_gene: TRBV7-9
CDR3aa: CASSKAGLYEQYF
CDR3nt: TGTGCCAGCAGCAAGGCAGGGCTCTACGAGCAGTACTTC

abundance: NA
d_gene: NA
j_gene: TRBJ2-5
len: 15
v_gene: TRBV28
CDR3aa: CASSLSVAGVETQYF
CDR3nt: TGTGCCAGCAGCTTAAGTGTGGCTGGGGTGGAGACCCAGTACTTC

abundance: NA
d_gene: TRBD1
j_gene: TRBJ1-2
len: 14
v_gene: TRBV10-3
CDR3aa: CAISVQGASNGYTF
CDR3nt: TGTGCCATCAGCGTACAGGGGGCGTCAAATGGCTACACCTTC

abundance: NA
d_gene: TRBD1
j_gene: TRBJ1-5
len: 15
v_gene: TRBV7-8
CDR3aa: CASTGQGDRNQPQHF
CDR3nt: TGTGCCAGCACCGGACAGGGGGACCGCAATCAGCCCCAGCATTTT

abundance: NA
d_gene: NA
j_gene: TRBJ1-2
len: 14
v_gene: TRBV10-3
CDR3aa: CAISESKLPYGYTF
CDR3nt: TGTGCCATCAGTGAGTCGAAACTACCCTATGGCTACACCTTC

abundance: NA
d_gene: TRBD2
j_gene: TRBJ2-3
len: 15
v_gene: TRBV29-1
CDR3aa: CSVGASGGNTDTQYF
CDR3nt: TGCAGCGTTGGGGCTAGCGGGGGAAACACAGATACGCAGTATTTT

abundance: NA
d_gene: NA
j_gene: TRBJ1-1
len: 15
v_gene: TRBV14
CDR3aa: CASSQWQTGNTEAFF
CDR3nt: TGTGCCAGCAGCCAATGGCAAACGGGGAACACTGAAGCTTTCTTT

abundance: NA
d_gene: TRBD2
j_gene: TRBJ2-1
len: 16
v_gene: TRBV6-1
CDR3aa: CASSVGSGRWYNEQFF
CDR3nt: TGTGCCAGCAGTGTGGGTAGCGGGAGGTGGTACAATGAGCAGTTCTTC

abundance: NA
d_gene: TRBD1
j_gene: TRBJ1-2
len: 18
v_gene: TRBV6-1
CDR3aa: CASSGRLRTGGRGYGYTF
CDR3nt: TGTGCCAGCAGTGGGCGTCTAAGAACAGGGGGTCGGGGCTATGGCTACACCTTC

abundance: NA
d_gene: NA
j_gene: TRBJ1-4
len: 15
v_gene: TRBV18
CDR3aa: CASSPREATNEKLFF
CDR3nt: TGTGCCAGCTCGCCTAGGGAGGCAACTAATGAAAAACTGTTTTTT

abundance: NA
d_gene: NA
j_gene: TRBJ2-5
len: 14
v_gene: TRBV5-4
CDR3aa: CASSSGLYQETQYF
CDR3nt: TGTGCCAGCAGCTCAGGGCTTTACCAAGAGACCCAGTACTTC

abundance: NA
d_gene: NA
j_gene: TRBJ2-3
len: 14
v_gene: TRBV19
CDR3aa: CASSTTWEADTQYF
CDR3nt: TGTGCCAGTAGCACGACTTGGGAGGCAGATACGCAGTATTTT

abundance: NA
d_gene: TRBD1
j_gene: TRBJ2-5
len: 18
v_gene: TRBV7-2
CDR3aa: CASSRKGQGEIPGETQYF
CDR3nt: TGTGCCAGCAGCCGGAAGGGACAGGGGGAGATTCCGGGCGAGACCCAGTACTTC

abundance: once
d_gene: TRBD1
j_gene: TRBJ2-7
len: 14
v_gene: TRBV28
CDR3aa: CASSGDRVAYEQYF
CDR3nt: TGTGCCAGCAGTGGAGACAGGGTTGCGTACGAGCAGTACTTC

abundance: NA
d_gene: TRBD2
j_gene: TRBJ2-1
len: 14
v_gene: TRBV2
CDR3aa: CASIGRADGSEQFF
CDR3nt: TGTGCCAGCATCGGGAGGGCGGACGGGAGTGAGCAGTTCTTC

abundance: NA
d_gene: NA
j_gene: TRBJ1-3
len: 14
v_gene: TRBV30
CDR3aa: CAWRWGQSGNTIYF
CDR3nt: TGTGCCTGGAGATGGGGGCAATCTGGAAACACCATATATTTT

abundance: NA
d_gene: NA
j_gene: TRBJ1-5
len: 15
v_gene: TRBV6-6
CDR3aa: CASTLKQGAGQPQHF
CDR3nt: TGTGCCAGCACCTTAAAACAGGGCGCGGGTCAGCCCCAGCATTTT

abundance: NA
d_gene: NA
j_gene: TRBJ1-1
len: 15
v_gene: TRBV5-1
CDR3aa: CASSFDFTANTEAFF
CDR3nt: TGCGCCAGCAGCTTTGACTTCACAGCGAACACTGAAGCTTTCTTT

abundance: NA
d_gene: NA
j_gene: TRBJ1-2
len: 17
v_gene: TRBV5-1
CDR3aa: CASSPDRRDTDNYGYTF
CDR3nt: TGCGCCAGCAGCCCTGACCGCCGGGACACCGATAACTATGGCTACACCTTC

abundance: few
d_gene: TRBD1
j_gene: TRBJ1-2
len: 17
v_gene: TRBV5-1
CDR3aa: CASSLAGTGTSNYGYTF
CDR3nt: TGCGCCAGCAGCTTGGCCGGGACAGGGACCTCTAACTATGGCTACACCTTC

abundance: once
d_gene: NA
j_gene: TRBJ2-2
len: 12
v_gene: TRBV7-2
CDR3aa: CASSLVTGELFF
CDR3nt: TGTGCCAGCAGCTTAGTTACCGGGGAGCTGTTTTTT

abundance: few
d_gene: TRBD1
j_gene: TRBJ1-1
len: 14
v_gene: TRBV2
CDR3aa: CASSVKGGQTEAFF
CDR3nt: TGTGCCAGCAGTGTTAAAGGGGGCCAGACTGAAGCTTTCTTT

abundance: NA
d_gene: NA
j_gene: TRBJ2-7
len: 15
v_gene: TRBV5-1
CDR3aa: CASSLSGTYSYEQYF
CDR3nt: TGCGCCAGCAGCTTATCCGGGACATACTCCTACGAGCAGTACTTC

abundance: NA
d_gene: NA
j_gene: TRBJ1-1
len: 16
v_gene: TRBV21-1
CDR3aa: CASSTKLATIRTEAFF
CDR3nt: TGTGCCAGCAGTACTAAATTAGCTACAATTCGCACTGAAGCTTTCTTT

abundance: NA
d_gene: TRBD1
j_gene: TRBJ2-5
len: 19
v_gene: TRBV4-1
CDR3aa: CASSQVIGGPRDEQETQYF
CDR3nt: TGCGCCAGCAGCCAAGTAATAGGGGGCCCAAGGGACGAACAAGAGACCCAGTACTTC

abundance: NA
d_gene: NA
j_gene: TRBJ2-7
len: 14
v_gene: TRBV9
CDR3aa: CASSVALETYEQYF
CDR3nt: TGTGCCAGCAGCGTAGCACTCGAGACCTACGAGCAGTACTTC